This T cell receptor beta chain came from a study of spatial heterogeneity in lung cancer. Findings and caveats of the study: Tracking of tumor mutation counts was seen in expanded intratumoral alpha and beta TCR counts.

In regard to this clonotype: What it binds is unknown. This clone may be a read error of a much larger clone one base away.

Noted time point: sample taken at primary tumor resection. Frozen PBMC, nontumor lung or tumor provided whole RNA, which was sequenced unsorted. TCRdb reanalysed the 5' RACE reads using MiXCR and keeps one entry per CDR3 protein. The table lists around 100,000 distinct CDR3 sequences, 3.5% to 5% of them singletons. The sequenced sample was lung tumor tissue, obtained at surgery. This clonotype was sampled from a male donor with early-stage non-small cell lung cancer.

CDR3 nucleotide sequence: TGTGCCACTGGCGGGGAGCGGGAAAGCACAAATACGCAGTATTTT. This gives the protein CATGGERESTNTQYF. The V and J genes are TRBV6-6 and TRBJ2-3; 7 bases align to TRBD2. Germline CDR1 and CDR2: MNHNY and SVGAGI (reference sequence). CDR3 length: 15 amino acids.